These T cell receptor beta chains were read from a single sample in a study of blood T cell repertoires in COVID-19. Assay: immunoSEQ multiplex PCR; the TCRdb copy retains only in-frame clones and omits some. The sample contains hundreds of thousands of clones, just under 90% of which appear only once. The sample comprised peripheral blood. The receptor source for this set is a woman in her thirties with COVID-19, enrolled during active disease. The CDR3 runs from the conserved cysteine through the conserved F or W. The D gene is left open where the match is weak. A row's size may be missing; if present it is once, few, many or a size class.

V	size	D	J	CDR3	DNA
TRBV29-1	-	-	TRBJ2-5	CSGLRGTPETQYF	TGCAGCGGACTCCGGGGGACGCCGGAGACCCAGTACTTC
TRBV18	-	TRBD1	TRBJ1-1	CASSTTPGQGRGRAFF	TGTGCCAGCTCAACAACCCCGGGACAGGGAAGGGGTAGAGCTTTCTTT
TRBV10-2	-	TRBD1	TRBJ1-3	CASSESEGAAGNTIYF	TGCGCCAGCAGTGAGTCGGAGGGGGCTGCTGGAAACACCATATATTTT
TRBV27	-	TRBD1	TRBJ2-7	CASSYRGSYEQYF	TGTGCCAGCAGTTACAGGGGGTCCTACGAGCAGTACTTC
TRBV3-1/TRBV3-2	-	-	TRBJ1-2	CASSPVGAGGYTF	TGTGCCAGCAGCCCGGTGGGGGCTGGAGGCTACACCTTC
TRBV10-3	once	-	TRBJ2-7	CATYSGTRGEQYF	TGTGCCACGTACTCCGGGACTCGGGGTGAGCAGTACTTC
TRBV6-2/TRBV6-3	-	-	TRBJ2-1	CASSYRRQGIANEQFF	TGTGCCAGCAGTTACCGTCGTCAGGGGATAGCCAATGAGCAGTTCTTC
TRBV27	-	-	TRBJ2-5	CASSSAGWEETQYF	TGTGCCAGCAGTTCCGCGGGCTGGGAAGAGACCCAGTACTTC
TRBV18	once	-	TRBJ2-4	CASSPPRSGLAKNIQYF	TGTGCCAGCTCACCACCGAGGTCTGGATTAGCCAAAAACATTCAGTACTTC
TRBV4-2	-	TRBD2	TRBJ2-1	CASSHASGSYNEQFF	TGTGCCAGCAGCCACGCTAGCGGCTCCTACAATGAGCAGTTCTTC
TRBV6-5	-	TRBD1	TRBJ1-1	CASSSGQGGYTEAFF	TGTGCCAGCAGCTCCGGACAGGGAGGATACACTGAAGCTTTCTTT
TRBV7-2	-	TRBD1	TRBJ1-1	CASSSMIGTGNTEAFF	TGTGCCAGCAGCTCCATGATAGGGACAGGGAACACTGAAGCTTTCTTT
TRBV7-2	-	-	TRBJ2-1	CASSLWAPPGNEQFF	TGTGCCAGCAGTCTCTGGGCTCCCCCGGGGAATGAGCAGTTCTTC
TRBV28	-	-	TRBJ2-6	CASSFDLLEAGANVLTF	TGTGCCAGCAGTTTCGACCTATTGGAAGCGGGGGCCAACGTCCTGACTTTC
TRBV14	-	-	TRBJ1-4	CASSQETGHHVEKLFF	TGTGCCAGCAGCCAAGAAACTGGACACCACGTTGAAAAACTGTTTTTT
TRBV5-1	-	-	TRBJ1-1	CASSGAGATNTEAFF	TGCGCCAGCAGCGGGGCAGGGGCAACGAACACTGAAGCTTTCTTT